The present T cell receptor beta chain was sequenced within a study of cytomegalovirus exposure and HLA in healthy donors. With 60 Vbeta and 13 Jbeta primers, the PCR was carried out. Sequencing used immunoSEQ multiplex PCR; TCRdb keeps in-frame clones, though not all of them. The sample consists of about 150,000 clones, roughly 82% of them appearing once. The germline gives CDR1 KGHSH, CDR2 LQKENI. CDR3 length: 16 amino acids. V was cut by 6 bases and J by 4 bases, with 21 bases left in between. Comment on this clone: The target antigen is unknown.

Study-level points and caveats: Rare TCR sequences dominated, though some public TCRs recurred in many donors.

Specimen: PBMCs. The sequence derives from a man aged 25-45 years in good health and CMV-seronegative. The chain is built from TRBV18 and TRBJ1-2, with D tentatively TRBD1 (6 bases). CDR3 amino acids: CASSRPNGQSPYGYTF. In DNA form, the CDR3 reads TGTGCCAGCTCCCGCCCAAACGGACAGTCCCCCTATGGCTACACCTTC. The complete variable domain, with remaining parts taken from reference TRBV18 and TRBJ1-2, reads NAGVMQNPRHLVRRRGQEARLRCSPMKGHSHVYWYRQLPEEGLKFMVYLQKENIIDESGMPKERFSAEFPKEGPSILRIQQVVRGDSAAYFCASSRPNGQSPYGYTFGSGTRLTVV.